The next 14 T cell receptor beta chains were all read from a single sample in a study of T cells in Graves' hyperthyroidism and ophthalmopathy. RNA transcripts were the template for amplifying TCR beta CDR3 regions. HTBI primers drove first-round RT-PCR of the TCR CDR3. TCRdb processed the multiplex PCR reads anew with MiXCR; each CDR3 protein has one entry. The sample holds about 550,000 distinct CDR3 sequences, less than 25% seen once. The sample consisted of blood. All receptors derive from a man between 18 and 35 years old with Graves' hyperthyroidism.

This clonotype was found many times. Its ends do not fully match the called genes, so a read error is possible. The CDR3 DNA follows: TGTGCCGGCAGGGTAGGGGATGGCTACACCTTC. Translated, it gives CAGRVGDGYTF. The rearrangement joins TRBV7-9 to TRBJ1-2; D is possibly TRBD1 (5 bases). The CDR3 covers 11 residues. Germline CDR1 SEHNR, CDR2 FQNEAQ (reference sequence).

This clonotype appeared many times. V gene TRBV7-9 combines with J gene TRBJ2-5; maybe TRBD1 (6 bases). Germline-derived CDR1 and CDR2 are SEHNR and FQNEAQ (reference sequence). The CDR3 covers 14 residues. The ends were cut back, 4 bases at V and 1 base at J, with 10 bases in the middle. Here the CDR3 DNA reads TGTGCCAGCAGCTCAGGCAGGGGCCAAGAGACCCAGTACTTC. The encoded protein is CASSSGRGQETQYF.

This clonotype was recorded many times. J is TRBJ2-2 and V is TRBV12-3 or TRBV12-4, with 10 bases matching TRBD1. CDR3 length: 15 residues. Losses at the gene ends were 4 bases for V and 6 bases for J; bases not matched to a gene: 5. The CDR3 region has the DNA TGTGCCAGCAGTTCGGACAGGGGGTTAGCCGGGGAGCTGTTTTTT. It translates to CASSSDRGLAGELFF.

The table lists this clonotype with many counts. The rearrangement joins TRBV6-5 to TRBJ2-7; 11 bases are shared with TRBD1. Per germline, CDR1 MNHEY and CDR2 SVGAGI. After removal of 3 bases from V and 5 bases from J, the junction contained 9 bases not matched to a gene. This CDR3 comprises 16 residues. The CDR3 spells CASSYLGTGGLDEQYF. The CDR3 DNA reads TGTGCCAGCAGTTATCTCGGGACAGGGGGGCTCGACGAGCAGTACTTC.

This clonotype was picked up many times. The chain couples TRBV5-1 to TRBJ2-5; the D call may be TRBD1 or TRBD2 (6 bases each). Deletions cut 0 bases from V and 4 bases from J, with 16 bases between. The CDR3 length is 16 residues. Germline CDR1 and CDR2: SGHRS and YFSETQ. CDR3 in amino acids: CASSLVLPGARETQYF. Written as DNA, the CDR3 is TGCGCCAGCAGCTTGGTTCTACCGGGGGCAAGAGAGACCCAGTACTTC.

The chain joins TRBV12-3 or TRBV12-4 to TRBJ2-5; a possible D gene is TRBD2 (5 bases). V lost 5 bases and J lost 5, with 18 bases in between. CDR3 length: 15 amino acids. CDR3 nucleotide sequence: TGTGCCAGCAGTCACCAATGGGAGATCGGTGAGACCCAGTACTTC. Translation: CASSHQWEIGETQYF.

This clonotype was picked up many times. The chain has TRBV6-1 and TRBJ1-6, with D possibly being TRBD1 (5 bases). Trimming pared 7 bases from V and 9 bases from J, leaving 13 bases between. The CDR3 consists of 13 residues. The germline gives CDR1 MNHNS, CDR2 SASEGT. The CDR3 region is CASMGRPISPLHF. The CDR3 region has the DNA TGTGCCAGCATGGGACGGCCAATTTCACCCCTCCACTTT.

The chain recombines TRBV28 with TRBJ2-2, with unresolved D. Germline V gene lookup returns CDR1 MDHEN and CDR2 SYDVKM. The CDR3 length is 15 residues. V gave up 3 bases and J gave up 4 bases, with 12 bases separating them. In DNA, the CDR3 is TGTGCCAGCAGTTTGTCCGATTTGGGCACCGGGGAGCTGTTTTTT. This gives the protein CASSLSDLGTGELFF. Combining the CDR3 with reference TRBV28 and TRBJ2-2 gives the whole variable domain DVKVTQSSRYLVKRTGEKVFLECVQDMDHENMFWYRQDPGLGLRLIYFSYDVKMKEKGDIPEGYSVSREKKERFSLILESASTNQTSMYLCASSLSDLGTGELFFGEGSRLTVL.

This clonotype showed up just a few times. The rearrangement uses TRBV11-1 and TRBJ2-2; no clear D. This CDR3 comprises 17 residues. Germline loops: CDR1 SGHAT, CDR2 FQDESV (reference sequence). V was trimmed by 2 bases and J by 0 bases, leaving 13 bases between them. The CDR3 sequence: CASSLSVWAANTGELFF. The CDR3 DNA reads as TGTGCCAGCAGCTTAAGTGTGTGGGCCGCGAACACCGGGGAGCTGTTTTTT.

This clonotype was seen repeatedly, ten times or more. V is TRBV12-3 or TRBV12-4 and J is TRBJ1-6; D ambiguous. V dropped 6 bases and J dropped 8 bases, with 11 bases sitting between them. This CDR3 is built from 13 residues. The CDR3 sequence is CASRPVGYSPLHF. CDR3 DNA sequence: TGTGCCAGCAGACCCGTCGGGTATTCACCCCTCCACTTT.

The table lists this clonotype with many counts. This rearrangement joins TRBV12-3 or TRBV12-4 to TRBJ1-2, with D hard to call. Trimming stripped 7 bases from V and 4 bases from J, with 16 bases between. The CDR3 spans 14 residues. CDR3 nucleotides: TGTGCCAGCACCCAGTGGGATAACGCCTATGGCTACACCTTC. Residues: CASTQWDNAYGYTF.

The chain links TRBV12-3 or TRBV12-4 to TRBJ2-7; 7 bases are shared with TRBD2. The CDR3 has 14 residues. J was trimmed by 5 bases and V by 6 bases; bases with no gene match: 10. This chain's CDR3 is CASSQLERGDEQYF. CDR3 bases: TGTGCCAGCAGCCAATTAGAGCGGGGTGACGAGCAGTACTTC.

This clonotype was recorded a few times. CDR3 DNA: TGTGCCACCAGTGAATCCGGAGAGACCCAGTACTTC. It codes for CATSESGETQYF. The rearrangement joins TRBV24-1 to TRBJ2-5; D ambiguous. Trimming left V 4 bases short and J 4 bases short, with 6 bases between. The CDR3 runs 12 residues. Looked up from germline, CDR1 is KGHDR and CDR2 is SFDVKD.

The chain employs TRBV19 and TRBJ1-5; perhaps TRBD1 as D (6 bases). Trimming cost V 7 bases and J 3 bases, with 13 bases left between them. This CDR3 contains 14 residues. From germline, CDR1 is LNHDA and CDR2 SQIVND (reference sequence). The CDR3 region is CASTPTGYNQPQHF. The CDR3 DNA sequence: TGTGCCAGTACCCCGACAGGTTACAATCAGCCCCAGCATTTT. Full variable domain (rest looked up from reference TRBV19 and TRBJ1-5): DGGITQSPKYLFRKEGQNVTLSCEQNLNHDAMYWYRQDPGQGLRLIYYSQIVNDFQKGDIAEGYSVSREKKESFPLTVTSAQKNPTAFYLCASTPTGYNQPQHFGDGTRLSIL.